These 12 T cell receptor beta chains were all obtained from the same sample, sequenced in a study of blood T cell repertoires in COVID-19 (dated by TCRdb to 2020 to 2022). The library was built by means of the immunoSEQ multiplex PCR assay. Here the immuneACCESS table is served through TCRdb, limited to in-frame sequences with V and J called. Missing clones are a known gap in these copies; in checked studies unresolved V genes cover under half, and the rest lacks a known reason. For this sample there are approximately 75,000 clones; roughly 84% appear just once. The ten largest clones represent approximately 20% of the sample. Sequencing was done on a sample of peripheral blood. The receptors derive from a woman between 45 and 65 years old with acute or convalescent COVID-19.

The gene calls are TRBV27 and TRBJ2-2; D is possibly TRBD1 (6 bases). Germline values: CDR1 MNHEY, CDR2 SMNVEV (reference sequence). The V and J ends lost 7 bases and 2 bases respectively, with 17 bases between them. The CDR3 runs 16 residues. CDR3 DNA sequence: TGTGCCAGCACATATCGGGTGACAGGAAACACCGGGGAGCTGTTTTTT. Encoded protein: CASTYRVTGNTGELFF.

CDR3 in DNA: TGCGCCAGCAGCCAAGAAGACAGGAATGAGCAGTTCTTC. This gives the protein CASSQEDRNEQFF. The gene calls are TRBV4-1 and TRBJ2-1; D may be TRBD1 (6 bases). The CDR3 runs to 13 residues. Germline V lookup: CDR1 MGHRA, CDR2 YSYEKL. V was clipped by 0 bases and J by 7 bases, with 7 bases between them.

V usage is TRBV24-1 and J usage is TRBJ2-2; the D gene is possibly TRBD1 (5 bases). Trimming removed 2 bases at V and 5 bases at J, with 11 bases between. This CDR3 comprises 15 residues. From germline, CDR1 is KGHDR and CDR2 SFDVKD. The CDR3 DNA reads TGTGCCACCAGTGATTCTAGGGGATTGACCGGGGAGCTGTTTTTT. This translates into CATSDSRGLTGELFF.

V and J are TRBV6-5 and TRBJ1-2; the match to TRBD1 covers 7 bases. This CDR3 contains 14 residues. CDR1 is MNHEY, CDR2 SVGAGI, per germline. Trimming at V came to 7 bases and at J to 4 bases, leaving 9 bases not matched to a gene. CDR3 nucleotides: TGTGCCAGCACCCTCGCCGGGACAGCCTATGGCTACACCTTC. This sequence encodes CASTLAGTAYGYTF.

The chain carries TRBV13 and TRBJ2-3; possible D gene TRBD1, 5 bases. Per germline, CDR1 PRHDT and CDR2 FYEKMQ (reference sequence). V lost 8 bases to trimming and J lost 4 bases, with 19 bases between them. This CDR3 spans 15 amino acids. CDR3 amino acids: CASYPYYSGSDTQYF. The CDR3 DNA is TGTGCCAGCTATCCTTACTACTCAGGGTCAGATACGCAGTATTTT.

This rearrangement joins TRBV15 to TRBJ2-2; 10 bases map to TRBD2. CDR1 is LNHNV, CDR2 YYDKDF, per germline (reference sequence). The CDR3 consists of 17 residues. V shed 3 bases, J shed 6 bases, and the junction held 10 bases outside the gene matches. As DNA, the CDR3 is TGTGCCACCAGCAGCACCAGCGGGAGGGCCAAAGCCGGGGAGCTGTTTTTT. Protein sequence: CATSSTSGRAKAGELFF. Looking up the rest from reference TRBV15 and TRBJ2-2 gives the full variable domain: DAMVIQNPRYQVTQFGKPVTLSCSQTLNHNVMYWYQQKSSQAPKLLFHYYDKDFNNEADTPDNFQSRRPNTSFCFLDIRSPGLGDTAMYLCATSSTSGRAKAGELFFGEGSRLTVL.

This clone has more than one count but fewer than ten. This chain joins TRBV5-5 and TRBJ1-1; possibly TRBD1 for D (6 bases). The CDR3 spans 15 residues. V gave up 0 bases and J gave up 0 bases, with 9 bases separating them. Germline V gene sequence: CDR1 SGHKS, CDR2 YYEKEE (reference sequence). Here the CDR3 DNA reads TGTGCCAGCAGCTTGGGAGGGGGTGTGAACACTGAAGCTTTCTTT. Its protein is CASSLGGGVNTEAFF. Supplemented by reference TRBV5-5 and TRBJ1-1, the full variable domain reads DAGVTQSPTHLIKTRGQQVTLRCSPISGHKSVSWYQQVLGQGPQFIFQYYEKEERGRGNFPDRFSARQFPNYSSELNVNALLLGDSALYLCASSLGGGVNTEAFFGQGTRLTVV.

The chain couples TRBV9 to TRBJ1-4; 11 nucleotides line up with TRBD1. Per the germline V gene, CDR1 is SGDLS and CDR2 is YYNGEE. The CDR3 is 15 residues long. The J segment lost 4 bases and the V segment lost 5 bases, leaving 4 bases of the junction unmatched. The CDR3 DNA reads TGTGCCAGCAGTAGGGACAGGGGGTTTAATGAAAAACTGTTTTTT. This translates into CASSRDRGFNEKLFF.

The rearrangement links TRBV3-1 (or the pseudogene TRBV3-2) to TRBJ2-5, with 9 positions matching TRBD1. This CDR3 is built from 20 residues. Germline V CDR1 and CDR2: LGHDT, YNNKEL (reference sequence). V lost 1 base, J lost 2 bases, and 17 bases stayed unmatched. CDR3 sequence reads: CASSQGSHRGRLNTQETQYF. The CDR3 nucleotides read TGTGCCAGCAGCCAAGGAAGTCACAGGGGGCGCCTAAACACACAAGAGACCCAGTACTTC.

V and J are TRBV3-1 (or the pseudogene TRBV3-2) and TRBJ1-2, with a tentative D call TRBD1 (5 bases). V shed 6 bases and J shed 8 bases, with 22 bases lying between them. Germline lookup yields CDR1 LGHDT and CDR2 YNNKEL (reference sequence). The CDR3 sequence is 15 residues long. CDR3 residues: CASSHQTIDRQGYTF. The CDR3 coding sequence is TGTGCCAGCAGTCATCAGACCATTGACAGACAAGGCTACACCTTC.

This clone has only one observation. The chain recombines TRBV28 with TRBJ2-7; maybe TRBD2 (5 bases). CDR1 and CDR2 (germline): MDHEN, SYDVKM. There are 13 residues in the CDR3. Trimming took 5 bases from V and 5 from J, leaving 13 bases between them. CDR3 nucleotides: TGTGCCAGCAGTCTAACTAGTCAAAACGAGCAGTACTTC. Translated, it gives CASSLTSQNEQYF. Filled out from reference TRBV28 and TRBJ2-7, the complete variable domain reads DVKVTQSSRYLVKRTGEKVFLECVQDMDHENMFWYRQDPGLGLRLIYFSYDVKMKEKGDIPEGYSVSREKKERFSLILESASTNQTSMYLCASSLTSQNEQYFGPGTRLTVT.

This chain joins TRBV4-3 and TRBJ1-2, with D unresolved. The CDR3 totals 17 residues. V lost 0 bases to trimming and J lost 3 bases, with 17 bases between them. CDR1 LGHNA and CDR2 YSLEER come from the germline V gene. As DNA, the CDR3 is TGCGCCAGCAGCCAAGAAGAAACCGGGGAGTATGACTATGGCTACACCTTC. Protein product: CASSQEETGEYDYGYTF.